This T cell receptor beta chain comes out of a study of CD4 T cells in relation to SARS-CoV-2 and coronaviruses. This clone has only a few counts. What it binds is not known. The CDR3 length is 12 residues. Germline assignment: CDR1 MGHRA and CDR2 YSYEKL. V was shortened by 9 bases and J by 7 bases, with 13 bases between the two germline ends. Sequencing was performed with immunoSEQ multiplex PCR; in TCRdb, only in-frame clones are kept and a portion is missing. The data contain around 40,000 clones, 75% to 90% of them seen just once; the ten biggest clones take up roughly 1.2%. The TCR originated in an adult with COVID-19. Sequenced material: naive CD4+ T cells from PBMCs, cultured in vitro. Subset described: naive CD4+ T cells isolated by negative enrichment. This chain joins TRBV4-1 and TRBJ1-5; no firm D call. The CDR3 bases are TGCGCCAGAAGTGGGGTAGGACAGCCCCAGCATTTT. Protein sequence: CARSGVGQPQHF.